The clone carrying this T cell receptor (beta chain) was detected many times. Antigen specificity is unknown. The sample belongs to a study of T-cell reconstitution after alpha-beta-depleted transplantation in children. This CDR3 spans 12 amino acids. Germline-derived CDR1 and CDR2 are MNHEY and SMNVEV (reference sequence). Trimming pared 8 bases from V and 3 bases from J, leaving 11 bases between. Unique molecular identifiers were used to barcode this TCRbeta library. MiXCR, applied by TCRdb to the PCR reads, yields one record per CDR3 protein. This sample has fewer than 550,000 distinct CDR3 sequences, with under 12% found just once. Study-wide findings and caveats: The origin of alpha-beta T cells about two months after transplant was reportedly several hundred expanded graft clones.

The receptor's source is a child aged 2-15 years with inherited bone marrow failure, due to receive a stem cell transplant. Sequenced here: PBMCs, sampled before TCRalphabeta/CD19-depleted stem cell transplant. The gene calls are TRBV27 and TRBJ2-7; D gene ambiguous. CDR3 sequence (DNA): TGTGCCAGCTCGAACGTGGGCTACGAGCAGTACTTC. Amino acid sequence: CASSNVGYEQYF.